These T cell receptor beta chains were read from a single sample in a study of long-term antiretroviral therapy in people with HIV. Here immunoSEQ multiplex PCR was the method, and the copy in TCRdb shows in-frame clones only, minus some. This table has 24,000 or so clones, 95% appearing once. The sequences come from unsorted PBMCs, collected about 5 years after starting antiretroviral therapy. Source of these receptors: a woman in her forties or fifties with HIV. Both conserved end residues are part of each CDR3.

j_call | v_call | cdr3_aa
TRBJ2-7 | TRBV18 | CASSPRDRVREQYF
TRBJ2-5 | TRBV6-6 | CASSPGTSGSPETQYF
TRBJ1-3 | TRBV27 | CASSRTLTGGLGSGNTIYF
TRBJ2-2 | TRBV25-1 | CASSELVSDTGELFF
TRBJ2-5 | TRBV7-8 | CASSSLEGGTRETQYF
TRBJ2-7 | TRBV11-2 | CASSLGRDSSYEQYF
TRBJ2-2 | TRBV5-1 | CASSFSSGRTYTGELFF
TRBJ1-2 | TRBV11-1 | CASSARVGGYTF
TRBJ2-1 | TRBV19 | CASSRLGGYNEQFF
TRBJ1-2 | TRBV7-9 | CASSSEYYYGYTF
TRBJ2-6 | TRBV19 | CASSIVAGGANVLTF
TRBJ1-1 | TRBV28 | CASSFGGRGEAFF
TRBJ1-6 | TRBV6-6 | CASSLQGSPINSPLHF
TRBJ1-2 | TRBV28 | CASRQGEYGYTF
TRBJ1-1 | TRBV5-1 | CASSQGQLNTEAFF
TRBJ2-1 | TRBV2 | CASSEGQSSYNEQFF
TRBJ1-2 | TRBV10-3 | CAIRGTEGPVWYGYTF
TRBJ2-1 | TRBV19 | CASTSYAGTYNEQFF
TRBJ2-7 | TRBV5-1 | CASSNPGADEQYF
TRBJ2-7 | TRBV7-6 | CASSLEVSVTYEQYF
TRBJ2-7 | TRBV11-2 | CASSLSGSWDEQYF
TRBJ2-2 | TRBV6-1 | CASTRVYTGELFF
TRBJ2-1 | TRBV9 | CASSVGVPLYNEQFF
TRBJ1-1 | TRBV6-5 | CASSSQEGNTEAFF
TRBJ1-5 | TRBV5-1 | CASSLATGSWPQHF
TRBJ1-1 | TRBV27 | CASSFSGAEAFF
TRBJ2-5 | TRBV13 | CASSLANTKETQYF
TRBJ2-1 | TRBV23-1 | CASSQSIPSGSVYNEQFF
TRBJ1-1 | TRBV18 | CASSSDRDYTEAFF
TRBJ1-5 | TRBV19 | CASSLQGYQPQHF
TRBJ1-5 | TRBV29-1 | CSVLQGPNQPQHF
TRBJ2-1 | TRBV6-1 | CASSVRDGNEQFF
TRBJ2-7 | TRBV4-1 | CASSQEQFGTGVGQYF
TRBJ2-2 | TRBV7-9 | CASSGTSGRKNTGELFF